A selection of T cell receptor beta chains follows, all from one sample in a study of chemoradiotherapy in HPV16-positive cancers. Only in-frame clones appear in the TCRdb table, and some are missing; sequencing was by immunoSEQ multiplex PCR. The sample records more than 20,000 clones, approximately 92% being singletons. The material sequenced was blood, taken from a patient who underwent chemoradiotherapy. The receptors here all came from a human donor with HPV-associated anogenital cancer. Both conserved end residues are part of each CDR3. The D gene is left open where the match is weak. Size is stated for part of the rows, as once, few or many counts, or as a class when the clone is expanded.

d_gene	abundance	v_gene	j_gene	CDR3aa	CDR3nt
.	.	TRBV6-5	TRBJ2-7	CASGAGGGGYEQYF	TGTGCCAGCGGCGCCGGAGGGGGAGGCTACGAGCAGTACTTC
TRBD1	.	TRBV2	TRBJ1-6	CASRGTGVNSPLHF	TGTGCCAGCAGGGGGACAGGGGTAAATTCACCCCTCCACTTT
.	.	TRBV7-2	TRBJ2-3	CASSLAGSASTDTQYF	TGTGCCAGCAGCTTAGCCGGAAGCGCCTCCACAGATACGCAGTATTTT
TRBD2	medium-sized	TRBV19	TRBJ2-7	CASSILAGAYEQYF	TGTGCCAGTAGTATCCTAGCGGGGGCCTACGAGCAGTACTTC
.	.	TRBV7-6	TRBJ1-1	CASSSTTGSTEAFF	TGTGCCAGCAGCTCGACAACAGGCTCCACTGAAGCTTTCTTT
.	.	TRBV29-1	TRBJ2-5	CSGDPGGETQYF	TGCAGCGGCGACCCAGGGGGGGAGACCCAGTACTTC
.	once	TRBV9	TRBJ1-6	CASSVVPDNSPLHF	TGTGCCAGCAGCGTAGTTCCTGATAATTCACCCCTCCACTTT
TRBD1	.	TRBV4-2	TRBJ2-1	CASSRNTGGRLRSSYNEQFF	TGTGCCAGCAGCCGAAATACAGGGGGGAGACTACGATCCTCCTACAATGAGCAGTTCTTC
.	.	TRBV6-1	TRBJ2-6	CASSERYSGANVLTF	TGTGCCAGCAGTGAACGGTACTCTGGGGCCAACGTCCTGACTTTC
.	.	TRBV4-2	TRBJ2-7	CASSQDWQGPYEQYF	TGTGCCAGCAGCCAAGATTGGCAGGGCCCCTACGAGCAGTACTTC
.	.	TRBV2	TRBJ1-2	CASSDDRNYGYTF	TGTGCCAGCAGTGACGACAGAAACTATGGCTACACCTTC
TRBD1	.	TRBV5-4	TRBJ2-7	CASSHWTGQASYEQYF	TGTGCCAGCAGCCATTGGACGGGACAGGCCTCCTACGAGCAGTACTTC
.	once	TRBV6-6	TRBJ2-7	CASSYGRSSYEQYF	TGTGCCAGCAGTTATGGCAGATCCTCCTACGAGCAGTACTTC
TRBD2	.	TRBV28	TRBJ2-7	CASSRRTSGRKEQYF	TGTGCCAGCAGTAGGAGGACTAGCGGGAGGAAAGAGCAGTACTTC
.	once	TRBV6-1	TRBJ2-1	CASSVLVGESGNEQFF	TGTGCCAGCAGTGTTCTTGTGGGGGAATCGGGCAATGAGCAGTTCTTC
.	.	TRBV5-1	TRBJ1-2	CASSLEGQPNGYTF	TGCGCCAGCAGCTTAGAGGGGCAGCCAAATGGCTACACCTTC
TRBD1	.	TRBV7-9	TRBJ2-1	CASSFGQGSYNEQFF	TGTGCCAGCAGCTTCGGACAGGGTTCCTACAATGAGCAGTTCTTC
TRBD1	.	TRBV5-5	TRBJ1-5	CASSFSAGTGDQPQHF	TGTGCCAGCAGTTTCAGCGCCGGGACAGGGGATCAGCCCCAGCATTTT
.	once	TRBV7-2	TRBJ2-4	CASSPLNKNIQYF	TGTGCCAGCAGCCCCCTCAACAAAAACATTCAGTACTTC
TRBD2	.	TRBV5-1	TRBJ2-5	CASSPFGGGFETQYF	TGCGCCAGCAGCCCTTTCGGGGGGGGTTTCGAGACCCAGTACTTC